This is a list of T cell receptor beta chains from one sample in a study of T cell responses to AZD1222 COVID-19 vaccine. Some clones are missing from TCRdb's copy, which holds only in-frame ones; the method was immunoSEQ multiplex PCR. The sample carries some 96,000 clones, 75% to 90% recorded once. The input for sequencing was peripheral blood, taken on day 0 of AZD1222 vaccination. The receptors were gathered from an adult in good health. CDR3s include the opening cysteine and the closing phenylalanine or tryptophan. A D gene is named only where the DNA matches it firmly. For some rows the clone size is stated as once, few or many, or as a class when expanded; others skip it.

DNA | CDR3 | J | D | size | length | V
TGTGCCAGCAGCGTAGTCGGGGGGCCTACAGATACGCAGTATTTT | CASSVVGGPTDTQYF | TRBJ2-3 | - | - | 15 | TRBV9
TGTGCCAGCAGCTCTATAAGGGACAACCGACACTACGAGCAGTACTTC | CASSSIRDNRHYEQYF | TRBJ2-7 | - | - | 16 | TRBV11-2
TGCAGCGTTGAAGAGTCTAGCGGGAGGGGGGAGCAGTACTTC | CSVEESSGRGEQYF | TRBJ2-7 | TRBD2 | few | 14 | TRBV29-1
TGTGCCAGCAGTCCCCGAGGACTAAGCTCCTATAATTCACCCCTCCACTTT | CASSPRGLSSYNSPLHF | TRBJ1-6 | - | - | 17 | TRBV6-6
TGCAGCATGGGCCCACCTAACAACGAGATCTTCGGGGAGACCCAGTACTTC | CSMGPPNNEIFGETQYF | TRBJ2-5 | - | - | 17 | TRBV29-1
TGCGCCAGCAGCTTGGCCTTTAGCGGAAACACCGGGGAGCTGTTTTTT | CASSLAFSGNTGELFF | TRBJ2-2 | - | - | 16 | TRBV5-1
TGTGCCAGCAGCCAAGATGGGACATCTGGGGCCAACGTCCTGACTTTC | CASSQDGTSGANVLTF | TRBJ2-6 | - | few | 16 | TRBV4-2
TGTGCCAGTAGGCCTAGCGGGAAGGTAGGATCCTACAATGAGCAGTTCTTC | CASRPSGKVGSYNEQFF | TRBJ2-1 | TRBD2 | - | 17 | TRBV19
TGTGCCAGCAGCTTGGCCCCTAGGGCCACCTACGAGCAGTACTTC | CASSLAPRATYEQYF | TRBJ2-7 | - | - | 15 | TRBV13
TGTGCCAGCAGCTTTGATACAGGCTTACTAAGGGGCTACACCTTC | CASSFDTGLLRGYTF | TRBJ1-2 | - | - | 15 | TRBV14
TGCAGCGTTGGATCAGAGAGTTATGGCTACACCTTC | CSVGSESYGYTF | TRBJ1-2 | - | - | 12 | TRBV29-1
TGTGCCAGCAGCTTGCGACTAGCGGGGGTCACCGGGGAGCTGTTTTTT | CASSLRLAGVTGELFF | TRBJ2-2 | TRBD2 | - | 16 | TRBV5-6
TGTGCCAGCAGTGAAGGCAGGTCCTCCCCCGGGGAGCTGTTTTTT | CASSEGRSSPGELFF | TRBJ2-2 | - | - | 15 | TRBV6-1
TGTGCCAGCAGCCAATGGGATGACTCTAGTGAGCAGTACTTC | CASSQWDDSSEQYF | TRBJ2-7 | - | - | 14 | TRBV3-1/TRBV3-2
TGTGCCAGCAGTTACTCTCCCTATAGGATTGACGAGCAGTACTTC | CASSYSPYRIDEQYF | TRBJ2-7 | - | - | 15 | TRBV6-2/TRBV6-3
TGTGCCAGTAGTAGGACCGGGACAGGTTACAATGAGCAGTTCTTC | CASSRTGTGYNEQFF | TRBJ2-1 | TRBD1 | - | 15 | TRBV19
TGTGCCAGCAGTCTGATGGGGGCTAAAGATACGCAGTATTTT | CASSLMGAKDTQYF | TRBJ2-3 | - | - | 14 | TRBV3-1/TRBV3-2
TGTGCCAGCAACCCTGACAAAGCGGGCCAGCCCCAGCATTTT | CASNPDKAGQPQHF | TRBJ1-5 | - | - | 14 | TRBV2
TGTGCCATCAGGCGGACTAGCGGGAGCACAGATACGCAGTATTTT | CAIRRTSGSTDTQYF | TRBJ2-3 | TRBD2 | once | 15 | TRBV10-3
TGTGCCAGCAGGGTGACTCTGAGCTCCTACGAGCAGTACTTC | CASRVTLSSYEQYF | TRBJ2-7 | - | - | 14 | TRBV2
TGTGCCAGCAGCTTCACTCTTCTCCACGAGCAGTACTTC | CASSFTLLHEQYF | TRBJ2-7 | - | - | 13 | TRBV7-2
TGTGCCAGCAGCTTAGGGGGGGCAGATACGCAGTATTTT | CASSLGGADTQYF | TRBJ2-3 | - | - | 13 | TRBV7-8
TGTGCCTGGAGTGCGACAGGGGACGAGCAGTACTTC | CAWSATGDEQYF | TRBJ2-7 | TRBD1 | - | 12 | TRBV30
TGTGCCAGCAGTTTATTCGGGGGGCGCAAATTAAGCTCCTACAATGAGCAGTTCTTC | CASSLFGGRKLSSYNEQFF | TRBJ2-1 | - | once | 19 | TRBV27
TGTGCCAGCAGTGAACAGAGGGTAGGGGCTGAAGCTTTCTTT | CASSEQRVGAEAFF | TRBJ1-1 | - | - | 14 | TRBV2
TGTGCCAGCAGCGTAGAAGGGTGGGGCACTGAAGCTTTCTTT | CASSVEGWGTEAFF | TRBJ1-1 | - | - | 14 | TRBV9
TGTGCCAGCAGTAAGACGGGGACAGAGCAGTTCTTC | CASSKTGTEQFF | TRBJ2-1 | - | - | 12 | TRBV27
TGTGCCAGCAGCGCGGGGGCTTATAGCAATCAGCCCCAGCATTTT | CASSAGAYSNQPQHF | TRBJ1-5 | - | few | 15 | TRBV9
TGTGCCAGCAGCTTATTCGGCTCCGGGACAGGGAACTCACCCCTCCACTTT | CASSLFGSGTGNSPLHF | TRBJ1-6 | TRBD1 | - | 17 | TRBV7-9
TGCGCCAGCAGCCAAGATTGGGGGACAGCTAATGAAAAACTGTTTTTT | CASSQDWGTANEKLFF | TRBJ1-4 | TRBD1 | - | 16 | TRBV4-3
TGTGCCAGCATGTATTCCGGACATAATTCACCCCTCCACTTT | CASMYSGHNSPLHF | TRBJ1-6 | - | few | 14 | TRBV16
TGTGCCAGCAGCTGGACAGGGGTCTACAATGAGCAGTTCTTC | CASSWTGVYNEQFF | TRBJ2-1 | TRBD1 | - | 14 | TRBV7-2
TGTGCCAGCAGCCCGACGTACAGGGGGCGCCGTGAGACCCAGTACTTC | CASSPTYRGRRETQYF | TRBJ2-5 | TRBD1 | - | 16 | TRBV7-2
TGTGCCAGCAGTGGGGTTGGAGGCGTCGGGATAGAGACCCAGTACTTC | CASSGVGGVGIETQYF | TRBJ2-5 | - | - | 16 | TRBV7-9
TGTGCCAGCAGCCCCCCTTTCGGTCTATACACCGGGGAGCTGTTTTTT | CASSPPFGLYTGELFF | TRBJ2-2 | - | - | 16 | TRBV11-1
TGCGCCAGCAGCTTATTGGGACGGATGAACACTGAAGCTTTCTTT | CASSLLGRMNTEAFF | TRBJ1-1 | - | - | 15 | TRBV5-1
TGTGCCAGCAGCTTGATCGGCACTTCCACAGATACGCAGTATTTT | CASSLIGTSTDTQYF | TRBJ2-3 | - | once | 15 | TRBV5-4
TGTGCCAGCAGCGTCGGGTATACCTACAATGAGCAGTTCTTC | CASSVGYTYNEQFF | TRBJ2-1 | - | - | 14 | TRBV7-9
TGTGCCAGCAGTTACGGGACAGGCAATCAGCCCCAGCATTTT | CASSYGTGNQPQHF | TRBJ1-5 | TRBD1 | - | 14 | TRBV6-5
TGTGCCTCACAGGGGGCGGGTGAAAAACTGTTTTTT | CASQGAGEKLFF | TRBJ1-4 | TRBD1 | few | 12 | TRBV2
TGTGCCAGCAGTGAAGAAGGACAGGGGGCGTATGGCTACACCTTC | CASSEEGQGAYGYTF | TRBJ1-2 | TRBD1 | once | 15 | TRBV6-1
TGTGCTAGTGGTCTCGGGACAATGGGCTATGGCTACACCTTC | CASGLGTMGYGYTF | TRBJ1-2 | - | - | 14 | TRBV12-5
TGTGCCAGTAGTAATCGGAACCGGGACAGCCCTTTCTTT | CASSNRNRDSPFF | TRBJ1-6 | TRBD1 | - | 13 | TRBV19
TGCGCCAGCAGCTTGTGGTTAGATGAGCAGTTCTTC | CASSLWLDEQFF | TRBJ2-1 | - | - | 12 | TRBV5-1
TGTGCCAGCAGCTTAGGATCCCCACCGGTGGGGGGCTACACCTTC | CASSLGSPPVGGYTF | TRBJ1-2 | - | - | 15 | TRBV11-2
TGCGCCAGCATTGGTGGGGTCCCGGCAGGTGGGAGCACAGATACGCAGTATTTT | CASIGGVPAGGSTDTQYF | TRBJ2-3 | - | - | 18 | TRBV5-1
TGTGCCAGCAGCTTGGACGGGGGAGGGCCCCGCGAGCAGTACTTC | CASSLDGGGPREQYF | TRBJ2-7 | TRBD2 | few | 15 | TRBV5-4
TGTGCCTGGAGTCTGGGGACAGCCTACGAGCAGTACTTC | CAWSLGTAYEQYF | TRBJ2-7 | TRBD1 | - | 13 | TRBV30
TGTGCCAGCAGTGAATCCCTGGACAGTTACAATGAGCAGTTCTTC | CASSESLDSYNEQFF | TRBJ2-1 | - | - | 15 | TRBV6-1
TGCGCCAGCAGTTTATCTAGTGTTTTCGGCAATGAGCAGTTCTTC | CASSLSSVFGNEQFF | TRBJ2-1 | - | - | 15 | TRBV10-2
TGTGCCAGCAGTTTTGCAGGGGATGGCTACACCTTC | CASSFAGDGYTF | TRBJ1-2 | - | - | 12 | TRBV12-3/TRBV12-4
TGTGCCAGCAGCTTGGGAGGGGGCTACACCTTC | CASSLGGGYTF | TRBJ1-2 | - | - | 11 | TRBV5-4